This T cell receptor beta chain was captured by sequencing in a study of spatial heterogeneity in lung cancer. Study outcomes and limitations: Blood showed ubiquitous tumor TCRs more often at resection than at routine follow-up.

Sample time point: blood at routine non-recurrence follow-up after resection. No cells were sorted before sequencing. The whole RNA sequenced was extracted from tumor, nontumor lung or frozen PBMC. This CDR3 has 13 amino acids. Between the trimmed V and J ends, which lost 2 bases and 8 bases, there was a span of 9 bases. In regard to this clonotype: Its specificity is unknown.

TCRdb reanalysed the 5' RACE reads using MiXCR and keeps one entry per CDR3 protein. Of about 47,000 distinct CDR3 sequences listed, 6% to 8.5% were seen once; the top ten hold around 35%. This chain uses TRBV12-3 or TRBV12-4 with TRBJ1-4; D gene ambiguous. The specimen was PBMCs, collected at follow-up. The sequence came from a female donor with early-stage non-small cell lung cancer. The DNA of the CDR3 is TGTGCCAGCAGTTTATCAGTTCCCGAAAAACTGTTTTTT. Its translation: CASSLSVPEKLFF.